This T cell receptor (beta chain) originates from a study of shared clonotypes between healthy human individuals. Study results and caveats: Sorted-subset sequencing, rarefaction showed, was incomplete despite large depth.

Trimming took 3 bases from V and 4 from J, leaving 17 bases between them. This CDR3 has 15 amino acids. CDR1 SQVTM and CDR2 ANQGSEA come from the germline V gene. As for this clone: Its antigen is currently unknown.

The repertoire was sequenced with immunoSEQ multiplex PCR; TCRdb's copy has only in-frame clones and lacks some. The repertoire holds more than 2,000,000 clones, with just over 90% as singletons. The specimen was naive CD4+ T cells sorted from blood. Specified subset: CD45RA+ positively selected. The rearrangement links TRBV29-1 to TRBJ2-3; a possible D gene is TRBD1 (5 bases). The source of this sequence is a man younger than 35 in good health. The CDR3 DNA is TGCAGCGTTGATCTCCCCTGGGGCTCCCCAGATACGCAGTATTTT. As protein: CSVDLPWGSPDTQYF.